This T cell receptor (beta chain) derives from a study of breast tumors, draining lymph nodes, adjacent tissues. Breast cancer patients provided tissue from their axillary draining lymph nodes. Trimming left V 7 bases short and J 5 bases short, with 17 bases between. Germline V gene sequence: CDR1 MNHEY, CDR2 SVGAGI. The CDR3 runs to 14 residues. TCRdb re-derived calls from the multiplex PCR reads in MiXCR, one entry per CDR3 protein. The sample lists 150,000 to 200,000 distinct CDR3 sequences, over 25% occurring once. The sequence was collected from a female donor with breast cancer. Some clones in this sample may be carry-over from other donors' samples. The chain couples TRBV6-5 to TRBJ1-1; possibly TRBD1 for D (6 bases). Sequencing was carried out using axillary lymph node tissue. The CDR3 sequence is CASKTGGAGTEAFF. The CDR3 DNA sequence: TGTGCCAGCAAGACGGGGGGCGCGGGGACTGAAGCTTTCTTT.